Shown below are 19 T cell receptor beta chains from a single sample sequenced in a study of shared clonotypes between healthy human individuals. The table came from immunoSEQ multiplex PCR; TCRdb's copy has only in-frame clones and leaves some out. Of about 1 million clones in the sample, around four fifths were seen once. Source material: memory CD4+ T cells sorted from blood. Subset of the sample: CD45RA-negative fraction. The receptor source for this set is a man aged 18 to 29 in good health.

The genes are TRBV11-3 and TRBJ1-6; possible D gene TRBD1, 6 bases. The CDR3 sequence is 14 residues long. Germline lookup yields CDR1 SGHNT and CDR2 YENEEA. Trimming pared 10 bases from V and 7 bases from J, leaving 17 bases between. The CDR3 is CAKKGGRGNSPLHF. In nucleotides, the CDR3 is TGTGCCAAGAAGGGGGGCAGGGGAAATTCACCCCTCCACTTT.

The rearrangement uses TRBV6-1 and TRBJ1-4; TRBD1 is a possible D gene (6 bases). Per the germline V gene, CDR1 is MNHNS and CDR2 is SASEGT. V shed 5 bases and J shed 8 bases, with 18 bases lying between them. The CDR3 sequence is 15 residues long. The CDR3 bases are TGTGCCAGCAGTATGGGGGACCGCAGGGGCGAAAAACTGTTTTTT. This encodes CASSMGDRRGEKLFF.

The DNA for the CDR3 is TGTGCTAGTGGTGCGGGACAGGCCTACAATGAGCAGTTCTTC. This codes for CASGAGQAYNEQFF. The chain employs TRBV12-5 and TRBJ2-1, with 8 bases identical to TRBD1. Germline V gene lookup returns CDR1 LGHNT and CDR2 FRNRAP. V was clipped by 5 bases and J by 2 bases; unmatched bases: 2. The CDR3 is 14 residues long.

The V and J genes are TRBV18 and TRBJ1-5; 8 bases are a match to TRBD1. This CDR3 spans 13 amino acids. Per the germline V gene, CDR1 is KGHSH and CDR2 is LQKENI. V lost 3 bases to trimming and J lost 7 bases; unmatched junction nucleotides: 2. For the CDR3, the DNA is TGTGCCAGCTCACCTACAGGGGGACAGCCCCAGCATTTT. Protein: CASSPTGGQPQHF.

As regards this clone: At one end the junction does not follow the germline gene, possibly because of a read error. This chain joins TRBV6-1 and TRBJ1-4; weak D call: TRBD1 (5 bases). Per the germline V gene, CDR1 is MNHNS and CDR2 is SASEGT. The CDR3 length is 17 residues. The CDR3 region has the DNA TGTGCCAGCAGCGAAGGGGCGTGGATTGCAACTAATGAAAAACTGTTTTTT. Translating it yields CASSEGAWIATNEKLFF.

The V gene is TRBV18, the J gene TRBJ1-5; D is undetermined. Germline CDR1 KGHSH, CDR2 LQKENI. V gave up 3 bases and J gave up 4 bases, with 7 bases separating them. This CDR3 has 13 amino acids. The CDR3 spells CASSPGRNQPQHF. For the CDR3, the DNA is TGTGCCAGCTCACCCGGCAGAAATCAGCCCCAGCATTTT.

The genes are TRBV7-9 and TRBJ1-2; no reliable D call. The CDR3 consists of 13 residues. Between the trimmed V and J ends, which lost 5 bases and 7 bases, there was a span of 14 bases. Germline CDR1 and CDR2: SEHNR and FQNEAQ (reference sequence). DNA for the CDR3: TGTGCCAGCAGCACAACGGGTGGCGGTGGCTACACCTTC. Protein sequence: CASSTTGGGGYTF.

The CDR3 region is CSVPLLGETQYF. The CDR3, as DNA: TGCAGCGTTCCCCTCTTGGGAGAGACCCAGTACTTC. The chain recombines TRBV29-1 with TRBJ2-5; D is unresolved. Germline values: CDR1 SQVTM, CDR2 ANQGSEA. This CDR3 is built from 12 residues. V lost 5 bases and J lost 4, with 11 bases in between. Full variable domain (rest looked up from reference TRBV29-1 and TRBJ2-5): SAVISQKPSRDICQRGTSLTIQCQVDSQVTMMFWYRQQPGQSLTLIATANQGSEATYESGFVIDKFPISRPNLTFSTLTVSNMSPEDSSIYLCSVPLLGETQYFGPGTRLLVL.

The chain uses TRBV10-3 and TRBJ2-1; the D gene is possibly TRBD1 (7 bases). Germline values: CDR1 ENHRY, CDR2 SYGVKD. V lost 7 bases and J lost 9, with 16 bases in between. The CDR3 is made up of 13 amino acids. The CDR3 loop reads CAIKGRQGGEQFF. The CDR3, as DNA: TGTGCCATCAAGGGGCGACAGGGAGGTGAGCAGTTCTTC.

V is TRBV9 and J is TRBJ1-2; D gene ambiguous. The CDR3 is 12 amino acids. Germline CDR1 is SGDLS and CDR2 is YYNGEE. The ends were cut back, 4 bases at V and 8 bases at J, with 12 bases in the middle. CDR3 residues: CASSPSVGGYTF. DNA of the CDR3: TGTGCCAGCAGCCCGTCGGTGGGGGGCTACACCTTC.

A remark on this clone: One junction end disagrees with the germline gene, perhaps due to a read error. The CDR3 coding sequence is TGTGCTAGCAGCTTAGAATTCGGGGGTACGCAGTATTTT. Amino acid sequence: CASSLEFGGTQYF. The chain uses TRBV7-7 and TRBJ2-3, with D possibly being TRBD2 (6 bases). CDR1 is SSHAT, CDR2 FNYEAQ, per germline (reference sequence). This CDR3 is built from 13 residues.

The chain carries TRBV5-1 and TRBJ1-1, with D possibly TRBD1 on 6 matching bases. CDR3 length equals 16 residues. Germline values: CDR1 SGHRS, CDR2 YFSETQ. The V end was cut by 6 bases, the J end by 1 base, with 19 bases between. The DNA of the CDR3 is TGCGCCAGCACTCTGGGGGCAGCGCGGGGGAACACTGAAGCTTTCTTT. This sequence encodes CASTLGAARGNTEAFF.

The rearrangement uses TRBV11-3 and TRBJ2-2; a weak D match, TRBD1 (6 bases). This CDR3 region has 15 residues. The V gene's germline CDR1 is SGHNT and CDR2 YENEEA. V lost 8 bases, J lost 0 bases, and 13 bases lay in between. The CDR3 bases are TGTGCCAGCGGCCAGGGGCCGCCGAACACCGGGGAGCTGTTTTTT. Translation: CASGQGPPNTGELFF.

This chain joins TRBV11-2 and TRBJ1-2; the D is unclear. The germline V gene encodes CDR1 SGHAT and CDR2 FQNNGV. The ends were cut back, 1 base at V and 5 bases at J, with 11 bases in the middle. The CDR3 totals 14 residues. The CDR3 sequence: CASSLGELGYGYTF. The CDR3 region has the DNA TGTGCCAGCAGCTTAGGCGAGTTGGGGTATGGCTACACCTTC.

The genes are TRBV5-5 and TRBJ1-6; unclear D gene. The CDR3 has 16 amino acids. The germline V gene has CDR1 SGHKS and CDR2 YYEKEE (reference sequence). With 1 base removed from V and 5 bases from J, the gap between germline ends came to 13 bases. The CDR3, as DNA: TGTGCCAGCAGCTTGAGTCCGGACCATAATAATTCACCCCTCCACTTT. As protein: CASSLSPDHNNSPLHF. The entire variable domain, with the rest obtained from reference TRBV5-5 and TRBJ1-6, is as follows: DAGVTQSPTHLIKTRGQQVTLRCSPISGHKSVSWYQQVLGQGPQFIFQYYEKEERGRGNFPDRFSARQFPNYSSELNVNALLLGDSALYLCASSLSPDHNNSPLHFGNGTRLTVT.

This chain uses TRBV11-2 with TRBJ2-3; TRBD2 aligns across 12 bases. CDR1 is SGHAT, CDR2 FQNNGV, per germline. Trimming at V came to 3 bases and at J to 4 bases, leaving 5 bases not matched to a gene. The CDR3 covers 16 residues. CDR3 nucleotide sequence: TGTGCCAGCAGCTTGATGCTAGCGGGAGGGCCAGATACGCAGTATTTT. This translates into CASSLMLAGGPDTQYF.

This chain links TRBV19 with TRBJ1-6; D remains ambiguous. The V and J ends lost 5 bases and 3 bases respectively, with 8 bases between them. The CDR3 sequence is 14 residues long. Germline CDR1 LNHDA, CDR2 SQIVND (reference sequence). The CDR3 here is CASSPGSYNSPLHF. DNA for the CDR3: TGTGCCAGTAGTCCCGGCAGCTATAATTCACCCCTCCACTTT.

V is TRBV11-2 and J is TRBJ2-3; the D gene is possibly TRBD2 (5 bases). Per germline, CDR1 SGHAT and CDR2 FQNNGV. The CDR3 contains 15 residues. The germline V and J ends were trimmed by 0 bases and 4 bases, with 11 bases remaining between them. The CDR3 nucleotides read TGTGCCAGCAGCTTAGATGGAGGAGCCGCAGATACGCAGTATTTT. Amino acid sequence: CASSLDGGAADTQYF.

V is TRBV7-6 and J is TRBJ1-5, with 9 bases identical to TRBD1. Germline CDR1 and CDR2: SGHVS and FNYEAQ. The trim removed 5 bases at V and 2 bases at J, leaving 10 bases unmatched. The CDR3 has 17 amino acids. The CDR3 here is CASSPGTGFIGNQPQHF. As DNA, the CDR3 is TGTGCCAGCAGCCCCGGGACAGGGTTCATTGGCAATCAGCCCCAGCATTTT.